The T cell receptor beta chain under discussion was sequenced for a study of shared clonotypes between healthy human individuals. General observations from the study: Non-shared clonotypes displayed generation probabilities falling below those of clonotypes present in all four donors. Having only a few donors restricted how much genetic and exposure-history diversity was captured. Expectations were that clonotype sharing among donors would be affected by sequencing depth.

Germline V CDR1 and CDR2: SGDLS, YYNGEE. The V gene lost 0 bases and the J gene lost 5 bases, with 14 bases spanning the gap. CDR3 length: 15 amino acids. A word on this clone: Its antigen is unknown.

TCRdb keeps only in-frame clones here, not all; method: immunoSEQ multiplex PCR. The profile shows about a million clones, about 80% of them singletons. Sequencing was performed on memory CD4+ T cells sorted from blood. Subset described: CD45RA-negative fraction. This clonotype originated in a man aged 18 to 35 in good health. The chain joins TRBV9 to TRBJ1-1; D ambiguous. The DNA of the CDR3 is TGTGCCAGCAGCGTAGATCCTTTGCCGCTTACTGAAGCTTTCTTT. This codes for CASSVDPLPLTEAFF. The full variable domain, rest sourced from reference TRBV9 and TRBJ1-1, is DSGVTQTPKHLITATGQRVTLRCSPRSGDLSVYWYQQSLDQGLQFLIQYYNGEERAKGNILERFSAQQFPDLHSELNLSSLELGDSALYFCASSVDPLPLTEAFFGQGTRLTVV.